What follows is one T cell receptor (beta chain) and its context. How the authors handled the data: For nucleated cells, counts were estimated from reference gene primer amplification. Using immunoSEQ multiplex PCR, the repertoire was profiled, and TCRdb retains in-frame clones only, with some absent. The DNA was the basis for D and trimming; V, J and clone size are from that table. This sample yields under 200,000 clones, of which around 87% are seen a single time; 3% to 4.5% belongs to the top ten. The source of the sample is a study of blood T cell repertoires in COVID-19. Study-wide context: The analysed material was cDNA or gDNA that came from T cells, B-cell-depleted T cells, or PBMCs.

Germline V lookup: CDR1 SQVTM, CDR2 ANQGSEA. The length of the CDR3 is 17 residues. The V gene end was trimmed by 3 bases and the J gene end by 2 bases; junction bases not matched to a gene: 14. This TCR was sampled from a man between 18 and 29 years old with active or convalescent COVID-19. The sample taken for sequencing was peripheral blood. The rearrangement links TRBV29-1 to TRBJ2-5; 8 bases agree with TRBD2. The DNA of the CDR3 is TGCAGCGTTGATGGAATGTTGGCTAGCGGGTTTCAAGAGACCCAGTACTTC. It specifies CSVDGMLASGFQETQYF.